This is a list of T cell receptor beta chains from one sample in a study of T cell responses to AZD1222 COVID-19 vaccine. The data were produced by immunoSEQ multiplex PCR, yet TCRdb's version contains in-frame clones alone and is incomplete. The data contain some 170,000 clones, 85% to 90% of them singletons. The sample was peripheral blood, taken 28 days after the second dose of the MenACWY control vaccine. Receptor source: an adult who received the MenACWY meningococcal vaccine as a control. The CDR3 runs from the conserved cysteine through the conserved F or W. The order of the fields is J gene, V gene, CDR3 length, clone size, D gene, CDR3 protein, CDR3 DNA. A D gene is named only where the DNA matches it firmly. A row's size may be missing; if present it is once, few, many or a size class.

J: TRBJ2-1
V: TRBV28
length: 14
size: .
D: TRBD1
CDR3: CASSLRDSESEQFF
DNA: TGTGCCAGCAGTCTTCGGGACAGTGAGAGTGAGCAGTTCTTC

J: TRBJ2-7
V: TRBV7-2
length: 13
size: .
D: .
CDR3: CASSLARDYEQYF
DNA: TGTGCCAGCAGCTTAGCCAGGGACTACGAGCAGTACTTC

J: TRBJ2-7
V: TRBV7-9
length: 15
size: .
D: TRBD2
CDR3: CASSDGLALTYEQYF
DNA: TGTGCCAGCAGCGATGGACTAGCGTTAACCTACGAGCAGTACTTC

J: TRBJ2-3
V: TRBV27
length: 13
size: .
D: .
CDR3: CASSLKAVDTQYF
DNA: TGTGCCAGCAGCCTCAAGGCGGTAGATACGCAGTATTTT

J: TRBJ2-3
V: TRBV28
length: 15
size: few
D: .
CDR3: CASSRRRTDTDTQYF
DNA: TGTGCCAGCAGTCGCCGACGGACTGACACAGATACGCAGTATTTT

J: TRBJ2-5
V: TRBV11-3
length: 11
size: .
D: .
CDR3: CASSQGETQYF
DNA: TGTGCCAGCAGCCAGGGAGAGACCCAGTACTTC

J: TRBJ2-1
V: TRBV7-2
length: 14
size: .
D: TRBD1
CDR3: CASSFGQGANEQFF
DNA: TGTGCCAGCAGCTTTGGACAGGGGGCTAATGAGCAGTTCTTC

J: TRBJ2-1
V: TRBV13
length: 14
size: .
D: .
CDR3: CASSLEGSYNEQFF
DNA: TGTGCCAGCAGCTTAGAGGGTTCCTACAATGAGCAGTTCTTC

J: TRBJ1-4
V: TRBV6-5
length: 15
size: .
D: TRBD1
CDR3: CASSPRTGGAKKLFF
DNA: TGTGCCAGCAGTCCCCGGACAGGGGGCGCGAAAAAACTGTTTTTT

J: TRBJ1-5
V: TRBV28
length: 13
size: .
D: .
CDR3: CATAPDGNQPQHF
DNA: TGTGCCACCGCTCCCGACGGCAATCAGCCCCAGCATTTT

J: TRBJ1-4
V: TRBV11-2
length: 15
size: .
D: .
CDR3: CASSLGNREGEKLFF
DNA: TGTGCCAGCAGCTTAGGCAACAGAGAAGGTGAAAAACTGTTTTTT

J: TRBJ1-2
V: TRBV6-6
length: 13
size: once
D: TRBD1
CDR3: CASRTGGEYGYTF
DNA: TGTGCCAGCAGGACAGGGGGCGAATATGGCTACACCTTC

J: TRBJ1-1
V: TRBV3-1/TRBV3-2
length: 16
size: .
D: .
CDR3: CASSSSGRAWNTEAFF
DNA: TGTGCCAGCAGCTCCTCGGGCAGGGCCTGGAACACTGAAGCTTTCTTT

J: TRBJ1-1
V: TRBV10-1
length: 15
size: .
D: TRBD1
CDR3: CASSDWGTGVTEAFF
DNA: TGCGCCAGCAGTGATTGGGGGACAGGGGTAACTGAAGCTTTCTTT

J: TRBJ1-2
V: TRBV19
length: 14
size: .
D: .
CDR3: CASSHRDGNYGYTF
DNA: TGTGCCAGTAGCCACCGGGACGGGAACTATGGCTACACCTTC

J: TRBJ1-3
V: TRBV7-9
length: 16
size: .
D: TRBD1
CDR3: CASSSGTGTSGNTIYF
DNA: TGTGCCAGCAGCTCCGGGACAGGCACCTCTGGAAACACCATATATTTT